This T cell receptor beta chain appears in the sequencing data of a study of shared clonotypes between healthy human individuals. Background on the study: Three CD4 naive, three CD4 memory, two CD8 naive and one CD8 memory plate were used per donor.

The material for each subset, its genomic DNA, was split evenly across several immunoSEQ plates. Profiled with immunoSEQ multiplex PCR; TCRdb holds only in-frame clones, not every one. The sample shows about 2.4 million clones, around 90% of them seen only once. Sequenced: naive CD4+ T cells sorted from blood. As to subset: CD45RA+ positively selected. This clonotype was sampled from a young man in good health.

For the CDR3, the DNA is TGCGCCAGCAGCTTGAACAGCCCCGCGGGTCAGCCCCAGCATTTT. Protein product: CASSLNSPAGQPQHF. The chain is built from TRBV5-1 and TRBJ1-5; D unresolved. This CDR3 comprises 15 residues. Germline V gene data show CDR1 as SGHRS and CDR2 as YFSETQ. Trimming took off 1 base at V and 6 bases at J, with 14 bases between the two ends.